Each of the 7 T cell receptor beta chains below was sequenced from the same sample in a study of blood T cell repertoires in COVID-19. The protocol was immunoSEQ multiplex PCR, while the TCRdb copy is restricted to in-frame clones and leaves out a portion. The data hold some 270,000 clones, with around nine tenths observed a single time. Material: peripheral blood. The receptor source for this set is a man aged 35 to 55 with active or convalescent COVID-19.

The chain carries TRBV4-2 and TRBJ2-1; TRBD2 matches 7 bases. V lost 4 bases, J lost 5 bases, and 5 bases stayed unmatched. The V gene's germline CDR1 is LGHNA and CDR2 YNFKEQ. CDR3 size: 14 residues. The CDR3 is CASSLGLDDNEQFF. As DNA, the CDR3 is TGTGCCAGCAGCCTAGGACTAGATGACAATGAGCAGTTCTTC.

On this clone: Other DNA variants within this sample encode the same CDR3. This rearrangement joins TRBV20-1 to TRBJ2-1; a possible D gene is TRBD2 (6 bases). The CDR3 length is 11 residues. The ends were cut back, 3 bases at V and 6 bases at J, with 6 bases in the middle. Germline V gene lookup returns CDR1 DFQATT and CDR2 SNEGSKA (reference sequence). In nucleotides, the CDR3 is TGCAGTGCTAGGGGGGGCAATGAGCAGTTCTTC. As protein: CSARGGNEQFF.

V gene TRBV5-1 combines with J gene TRBJ1-2, with D possibly TRBD1 on 5 matching bases. V was clipped by 0 bases and J by 6 bases, with 9 bases between them. The germline CDR1 and CDR2 sequences are SGHRS and YFSETQ. The CDR3 contains 13 residues. The CDR3: CASSLAGIHGYTF. As DNA, the CDR3 is TGCGCCAGCAGCTTGGCAGGGATTCATGGCTACACCTTC. Using reference TRBV5-1 and TRBJ1-2 for the parts outside the CDR3, the full variable domain is KAGVTQTPRYLIKTRGQQVTLSCSPISGHRSVSWYQQTPGQGLQFLFEYFSETQRNKGNFPGRFSGRQFSNSRSEMNVSTLELGDSALYLCASSLAGIHGYTFGSGTRLTVV.

The chain combines TRBV7-9 with TRBJ1-5; the D is unclear. The V end was cut by 0 bases, the J end by 1 base, with 10 bases between. The length of the CDR3 is 16 residues. Germline assignment: CDR1 SEHNR and CDR2 FQNEAQ (reference sequence). CDR3 in amino acids: CASSLAVFESNQPQHF. For the CDR3, the DNA is TGTGCCAGCAGCTTAGCGGTTTTTGAGAGCAATCAGCCCCAGCATTTT. The whole variable domain, filled in from reference TRBV7-9 and TRBJ1-5, reads DTGVSQNPRHKITKRGQNVTFRCDPISEHNRLYWYRQTLGQGPEFLTYFQNEAQLEKSRLLSDRFSAERPKGSFSTLEIQRTEQGDSAMYLCASSLAVFESNQPQHFGDGTRLSIL.

V usage is TRBV30 and J usage is TRBJ2-7; 9 nucleotides align to TRBD1. The CDR3 covers 12 residues. Germline trimming cut 5 bases from V and 6 bases from J; bases unmatched to any gene: 5. Germline V gene data show CDR1 as GTSNPN and CDR2 as SVGIG (reference sequence). CDR3 amino acids: CAWAGTGIEQYF. The CDR3 region has the DNA TGTGCCTGGGCCGGGACAGGGATCGAGCAGTACTTC.

The DNA of the CDR3 is TGTGCCATCAAAGGGGACAGGGGGAACACTGAAGCTTTCTTT. It codes for CAIKGDRGNTEAFF. The V call is TRBV10-3, the J call TRBJ1-1, with 10 bases fitting TRBD1. This CDR3 comprises 14 residues. Germline V gene sequence: CDR1 ENHRY, CDR2 SYGVKD. V was clipped by 7 bases and J by 1 base; unmatched bases: 3.

J is TRBJ2-5 and V is TRBV2; the match to TRBD1 covers 9 bases. Germline loops: CDR1 SNHLY, CDR2 FYNNEI. The junction had 12 bases not matched to a gene; V was cut back by 5 bases and J by 5 bases. There are 16 residues in the CDR3. The CDR3 reads CASSQGQGTMRETQYF. The CDR3 DNA follows: TGTGCCAGCAGTCAAGGACAGGGGACGATGAGGGAGACCCAGTACTTC.